The present T cell receptor (beta chain) was sequenced within a study of CD8+CD57+ T cells in acquired aplastic anemia. The wider study: Yields of DNA that came from sorted CD4+ and CD8+ cells averaged about 3.5 ug. The study, taken as a whole, reports: No significant difference in CD8+ Simpson's diversity was found between patients and controls.

CDR3 and TCR beta VDJ profiling relied on genomic DNA as the template. TCRdb ran MiXCR on the reads and lists one entry per CDR3 protein. The sample lists about 200,000 distinct CDR3 sequences; 65% were seen once. Patients sequenced had flow cytometry evidence of CD8+CD57+ cell expansion. The patients, all of them, had severe acquired aplastic anemia. Notes on this clonotype: Its cognate antigen is unknown.

Germline V lookup: CDR1 SNHLY, CDR2 FYNNEI. This CDR3 spans 15 amino acids. V was shortened by 7 bases and J by 2 bases, with 17 bases between the two germline ends. The source of this sequence is a human donor with aplastic anemia. The chain employs TRBV2 and TRBJ1-1; TRBD1 might be the D (5 bases). Material for sequencing was sorted CD4+, CD8+, or CD8+CD57+ T cells (not recorded which) from PBMCs. The CDR3 spells CASKEFGRTNTEAFF. The CDR3 DNA reads as TGTGCCAGCAAAGAATTCGGACGGACAAACACTGAAGCTTTCTTT.